The rows below give T cell receptor beta chains drawn from one sample of a study of monozygotic twins with inflammatory bowel disease. With the 5' RACE reads reprocessed, TCRdb shows one record per CDR3 protein and no DNA. The listing contains 200,000 to 250,000 distinct CDR3 sequences. Sequences were obtained from blood. Every receptor here comes from a human donor with ulcerative colitis or Crohn's disease, or a healthy co-twin of an affected twin (not recorded which). The CDR3 runs from the conserved cysteine through the conserved F or W.

j_call v_call cdr3_aa
TRBJ1-1 TRBV29-1 CSVRPRRNTEAFF
TRBJ2-7 TRBV7-2 CASSLPGGRAGEQYF
TRBJ2-5 TRBV2 CASSVSSLKETQYF
TRBJ2-7 TRBV7-9 CASTQAGGPYEQYF
TRBJ2-2 TRBV5-1 CASSLGAPHTGELFF
TRBJ2-2 TRBV7-2 CASSLHRVGTGELFF
TRBJ2-7 TRBV6-1 CASTSGAPSYEQYF
TRBJ2-3 TRBV15 CATSRRRERFTDTQYF
TRBJ2-1 TRBV19 CASSMAGGFNEQFF
TRBJ2-5 TRBV7-3 CASSLTGPSAGSETQYF
TRBJ2-1 TRBV7-6 CASSLAGSGGALFF
TRBJ2-3 TRBV20-1 CSVIAGAGSDTQYF
TRBJ2-5 TRBV7-7 CASSVGQGAETQYF
TRBJ2-4 TRBV20-1 CSANRGDSQNIQYF
TRBJ2-5 TRBV12-3/TRBV12-4 CASSLSGQGAFETQYF
TRBJ2-3 TRBV7-2 CASSPGVWTDTQYF
TRBJ2-3 TRBV5-1 CASAPSRGMRFTLDTQYF
TRBJ2-1 TRBV7-2 CASSFSGGIRQYNEQFF
TRBJ2-7 TRBV30 CAWSRGQGEDEQYF
TRBJ2-5 TRBV5-1 CASRLTSGYRETQYF
TRBJ2-2 TRBV5-5 CASRTKTGDTGELFF
TRBJ2-5 TRBV20-1 CSAIKATGGQETQYF
TRBJ1-1 TRBV12-3/TRBV12-4 CASSVGQRNTEAFF
TRBJ2-7 TRBV20-1 CSASNERTVRGYEQYF